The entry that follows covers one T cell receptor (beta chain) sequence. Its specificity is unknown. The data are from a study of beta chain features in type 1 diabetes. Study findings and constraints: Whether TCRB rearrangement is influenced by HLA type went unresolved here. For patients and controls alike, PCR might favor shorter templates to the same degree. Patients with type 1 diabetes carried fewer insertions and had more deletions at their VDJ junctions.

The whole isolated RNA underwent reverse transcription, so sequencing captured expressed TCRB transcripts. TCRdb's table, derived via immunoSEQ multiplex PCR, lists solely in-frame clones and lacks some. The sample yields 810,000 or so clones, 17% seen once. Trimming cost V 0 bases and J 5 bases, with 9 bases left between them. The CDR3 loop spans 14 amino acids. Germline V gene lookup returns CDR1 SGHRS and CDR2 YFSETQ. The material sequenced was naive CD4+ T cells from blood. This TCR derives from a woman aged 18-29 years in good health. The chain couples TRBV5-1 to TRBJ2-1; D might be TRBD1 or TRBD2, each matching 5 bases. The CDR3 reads CASSLVGRDNEQFF. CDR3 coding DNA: TGCGCCAGCAGCTTGGTGGGGCGGGACAATGAGCAGTTCTTC.